This TCR beta chain came from a study of shared clonotypes between healthy human individuals (dated by TCRdb to about 2020). General notes on the study: The cohort comprised two women and a few men aged 18 to 49 years. For each donor, CD4 naive and CD4 memory were each run on three plates, CD8 naive on two plates, and CD8 memory on one plate. The study deeply sequenced blood TCR repertoires of several healthy adults to estimate repertoire size and the extent of clonotype sharing between individuals. Different laboratories and diverse techniques were used to prepare libraries and sequence TCR repertoires, to increase sequencing depth and limit assay-specific biases. Between about 0.8 and 9 billion PBMCs per donor were obtained by leukapheresis. The investigation overall reported the following: Sampling was restricted to blood, and TCR repertoires in tissues likely differ from the TCR repertoires found in blood. Larger estimated clonotype richness was generally found for naive subsets than for memory subsets. Sharing across a handful of donors was observed for approximately 4.6% of naive CD4, 3% to 3.5% of naive CD8, over 2% of memory CD4, and roughly 0.4% of memory CD8 clonotypes. Pairwise subsampling led to the expectation that sequencing depth would affect the degree of clonotype sharing among donors. Even with the large sequencing depth, rarefaction of the sorted-subset datasets indicated that sequencing was incomplete. Higher generation probabilities were observed for clonotypes shared by all four sorted-subset donors than for non-shared clonotypes. Because the study included a small number of donors, the genetic and exposure-history diversity represented was limited.

Per the germline V gene, SNHLY is the CDR1 and FYNNEI is the CDR2. The CDR3 runs 17 amino acids, cysteine and phenylalanine included. The only DNA kept is the CDR3, 51 bases in frame from the first base. V is cut by 0 bases and J by 0 bases, and the space between the germline ends is 13 bases. Of note for this clone: Its antigen remains undetermined. No much larger clonotype is one base removed from it; base qualities were not supplied.

Using the deep immunoSEQ assay, TCR CDR3 regions were amplified from genomic DNA by multiplex PCR. Extracted genomic DNA from each cell subset was distributed evenly across all wells of several immunoSEQ 96-well plates, and each plate was treated as a replicate. For sorted subsets, 200 to 250 ng of genomic DNA, equivalent to about 30,000 T cell genomes, went into each replicate PCR. The purified libraries were quantified using a Qubit 3.0 fluorometer, sized with a Bioanalyzer 2100, and then quantified again using the KAPA Library Quantification kit. Every immunoSEQ 96-well plate was sequenced on a dedicated single-read 150-cycle Illumina NextSeq 550 flow cell. The paper's processing steps were these. The immunoSEQ output contained only junctional sequences without quality scores, so filtering could not match that applied to full-length reads. To assign V/J genes and CDR3, sequences were annotated using PyIR, a Python wrapper for IgBLAST v1.9, with IMGT germline references. Reads were removed for weak V/J assignments (E-value above 1e-6), missing CDR3, stop codons, out-of-frame junctions, or ambiguous translated residues. V3J clonotypes were defined as sequences sharing the same inferred V gene, J gene, and CDR3 amino acid sequence. To compute the percentage overlap between repertoires, the number of shared unique clonotypes was divided by the size of the smaller repertoire. Three approaches were used to assess repertoire richness: RTK rarefaction, the Chao1 estimator, and Recon v2.1 estimates of unobserved clonotypes. OLGA was used to compute generation probabilities for all TCRbeta clonotypes that the gDNA method yielded from a handful of donors. Entries here come from immuneACCESS through TCRdb and include only in-frame sequences with V and J called. Some clones fail to appear in such tables; in the studies checked, an unresolved V gene covers under half of the shortfall, and the cause of the remainder is unknown. D and trimming come from the DNA, and the V and J calls and clone size come from that table. In this sample the table shows about 360,000 clones, 70% to 75% of which occur a single time. The ten largest clones take up about 9.4% of the sample.

Donors were healthy HIV-negative adults with no recently reported acute infections or vaccinations. Every donor was a Caucasian adult residing in Nashville, Tennessee, USA. Magnetic negative selection was used to enrich CD4+ T cells, after which naive cells were positively selected on CD45RA and the negative fraction became the memory subset. Blood was collected by leukapheresis, and PBMCs were isolated by Ficoll-Histopaque density gradient centrifugation and then cryopreserved in liquid nitrogen vapor phase. Analytical flow cytometry was used to check the purity and quantity of each magnetically sorted T cell population. Each sorted fraction had its genomic DNA isolated and then quantified by UV absorbance on a Nanodrop 2000c.

This TCR came from a man younger than 45 in good health. Sequenced sample: memory CD4+ T cells sorted from blood. Explained via the paper, the cell subset or site label denotes: CD45RA-negative fraction. The chain was built from TRBV2 and TRBJ2-3, with the D gene uncertain. The CDR3 protein sequence reads: CASSEAGSSFSTDTQYF. DNA sequence: TGTGCCAGCAGTGAAGCTGGTAGCTCATTTAGCACAGATACGCAGTATTTT.